This T cell receptor beta chain originates from a study of beta chain features in type 1 diabetes. Expressed TCRB transcripts were sequenced because the entire RNA isolate underwent reverse transcription. The protocol was immunoSEQ multiplex PCR, while the TCRdb copy is restricted to in-frame clones and leaves out a portion. The sample consists of 860,000 or so clones, 15% to 20% of them appearing once. CDR3 length equals 14 residues. The V gene's germline CDR1 is SNHLY and CDR2 FYNNEI. The V end was cut by 5 bases, the J end by 4 bases, with 11 bases between. The rearrangement uses TRBV2 and TRBJ1-4; possible D gene TRBD1, 5 bases. Material: naive CD4+ T cells from blood. This clonotype originated in a woman aged 18-29 years in good health. CDR3 residues: CASSNGALNEKLFF. The CDR3 DNA is TGTGCCAGCAGTAACGGGGCACTTAATGAAAAACTGTTTTTT. Full variable domain (remainder filled in from reference TRBV2 and TRBJ1-4): EPEVTQTPSHQVTQMGQEVILRCVPISNHLYFYWYRQILGQKVEFLVSFYNNEISEKSEIFDDQFSVERPDGSNFTLKIRSTKLEDSAMYFCASSNGALNEKLFFGSGTQLSVL.